This TCR beta chain was sequenced during a study of CD8+ T cells in alopecia areata. Study-level findings and limits: Besides other cells, scalp samples also yield sequences of resident alphabeta T cells from normal skin. With patients, TCR sharing proved less clear than in mice, a difference possibly related to HLA. Greater clonality was observed in lesional scalp samples, especially alopecia totalis/universalis, versus normal scalp.

Isolated RNA was reverse transcribed into cDNA used as the sequencing template. The table came from immunoSEQ multiplex PCR; TCRdb's copy has only in-frame clones and leaves some out. The sample has about 64,000 clones; roughly 40% are singletons. The V gene's germline CDR1 is GTSNPN and CDR2 SVGIG (reference sequence). CDR3 length equals 12 residues. The study team obtained lesional scalp punch biopsies and peripheral blood from alopecia areata patients. Points on this clone: What it binds is not known.

The clonotype comes from a human donor with alopecia areata. The rearrangement joins TRBV30 to TRBJ2-5, with 7 bases lining up with TRBD1. The J call is uncertain, as TRBJ2-7 better fits the DNA end. The specimen was NKG2D-low CD8+ T cells sorted from blood. CDR3 protein: CAGDRELLEQYF. CDR3 sequence (DNA): TGTGCCGGCGACAGGGAACTCCTCGAGCAGTACTTC.